This T cell receptor beta chain originates from a study of T cells in localized non-small cell lung cancer. A remark on this clone: Its antigen is undetermined.

The CDR3 sequence is 18 residues long. Germline CDR1 reads LNHNV; CDR2 reads YYDKDF (reference sequence). The V gene lost 0 bases and the J gene lost 7 bases, with 24 bases spanning the gap. Using immunoSEQ multiplex PCR, the repertoire was profiled, and TCRdb retains in-frame clones only, with some absent. The sample includes about 40,000 clones, about 87% of them seen just once. Points from the study as a whole: Median detection of top 100 tumor clones in adjacent lung was around 57 clones.

The chain joins TRBV15 to TRBJ2-5; the D gene is possibly TRBD1 (6 bases). The clonotype comes from a man aged 18 to 50 with stage I lung adenocarcinoma. This specimen consisted of peripheral blood, obtained before any cancer treatment. In DNA, the CDR3 is TGTGCCACCAGCAGAGACCAACAGGGTTCCGGCGAGGTGAGGACCCAGTACTTC. Its protein is CATSRDQQGSGEVRTQYF.